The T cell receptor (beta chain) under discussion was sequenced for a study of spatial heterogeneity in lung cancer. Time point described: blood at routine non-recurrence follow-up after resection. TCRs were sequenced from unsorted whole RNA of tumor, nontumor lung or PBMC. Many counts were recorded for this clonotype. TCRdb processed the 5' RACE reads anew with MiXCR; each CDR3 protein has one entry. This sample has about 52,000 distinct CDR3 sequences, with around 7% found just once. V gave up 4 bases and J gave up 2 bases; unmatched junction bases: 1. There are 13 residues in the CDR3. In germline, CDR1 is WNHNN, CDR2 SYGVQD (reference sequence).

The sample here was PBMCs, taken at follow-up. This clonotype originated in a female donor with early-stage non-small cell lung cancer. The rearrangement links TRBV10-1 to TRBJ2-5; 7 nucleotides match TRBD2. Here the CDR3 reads CASSVREQETQYF. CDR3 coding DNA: TGCGCCAGCAGTGTGCGGGAGCAAGAGACCCAGTACTTC.